The 10 T cell receptor beta chains below were found in one sample sequenced in a study of Graves' ophthalmopathy and Graves' hyperthyroidism. TCR beta CDR3 regions were amplified from RNA transcripts. RT-PCR with HTBI primers came first, then second-round multiplex PCR. MiXCR, applied by TCRdb to the multiplex PCR reads, yields one record per CDR3 protein. This sample has almost 400,000 distinct CDR3 sequences; 18% occur once, and the top ten carry 1.5% to 2%. The sample consisted of peripheral blood. The receptor source for this set is a young woman with Graves' ophthalmopathy.

This clonotype was seen repeatedly, ten times or more. The gene calls are TRBV24-1 and TRBJ2-5, with D maybe TRBD1 (6 bases). Trimming shortened V by 4 bases and J by 4 bases, and 18 bases separated the two germline ends. This CDR3 has 16 residues. The germline V gene has CDR1 KGHDR and CDR2 SFDVKD. CDR3 residues: CATSDPGQWFGETQYF. CDR3 DNA sequence: TGTGCCACCAGTGACCCCGGACAGTGGTTTGGAGAGACCCAGTACTTC.

This clonotype was recorded many times. The chain recombines TRBV3-1 with TRBJ1-6; a possible D gene is TRBD1 (5 bases). CDR1 LGHDT and CDR2 YNNKEL come from the germline V gene (reference sequence). This CDR3 has 14 amino acids. The V gene lost 1 base and the J gene lost 10 bases, with 11 bases spanning the gap. This CDR3 is CASSQGQLKSPLHF. The CDR3 coding sequence is TGTGCCAGCAGCCAAGGACAGCTTAAATCACCCCTCCACTTT.

This clonotype appeared many times. The chain carries TRBV14 and TRBJ1-1, with D maybe TRBD1 (5 bases). Deletions cut 4 bases from V and 1 base from J, with 10 bases between. This CDR3 contains 14 residues. Germline V lookup: CDR1 SGHDN, CDR2 FVKESK. This CDR3 reads CASSLSGWNTEAFF. Written as DNA, the CDR3 is TGTGCCAGCAGCCTTTCAGGGTGGAACACTGAAGCTTTCTTT.

This clonotype was counted many times. This rearrangement joins TRBV7-8 to TRBJ2-5; a weak D match, TRBD1 (6 bases). The CDR3 is made up of 16 amino acids. Germline CDR1 and CDR2: SGHVS and FQNEAQ. The ends were cut back, 1 base at V and 4 bases at J, with 16 bases in the middle. Here the CDR3 DNA reads TGTGCCAGCAGCTTAGACAGGGTCCTGTCCCGAGAGACCCAGTACTTC. Translating gives CASSLDRVLSRETQYF.

Written as DNA, the CDR3 is TGTGCCAGCAGTGAAGCGCGAAATCAGCCCCAGCATTTT. The encoded protein is CASSEARNQPQHF. This chain links TRBV6-1 with TRBJ1-5, with unresolved D. Between the trimmed V and J ends, which lost 0 bases and 4 bases, there was a span of 4 bases. The CDR3 contains 13 residues. The germline CDR1 and CDR2 sequences are MNHNS and SASEGT.

The rearrangement joins TRBV30 to TRBJ1-1; tentatively, D is TRBD1 (5 bases). Trimming took 0 bases from V and 2 from J, leaving 13 bases between them. The CDR3 extends over 15 amino acids. Germline V gene lookup returns CDR1 GTSNPN and CDR2 SVGIG (reference sequence). The CDR3 nucleotides read TGTGCCTGGAGTGTACTTGGGGGGGGTAACACTGAAGCTTTCTTT. This gives the protein CAWSVLGGGNTEAFF.

V is TRBV11-2 and J is TRBJ2-5, with 7 bases identical to TRBD1. The DNA matches TRBJ2-7 better at its end, which makes the J call doubtful. The CDR3 length is 14 residues. Germline values: CDR1 SGHAT, CDR2 FQNNGV. DNA of the CDR3: TGTGCCAGCAGCATCCAGGGGGATTCCTACGAGCAGTACTTC. Translating it yields CASSIQGDSYEQYF.

This clonotype was counted many times. V and J are TRBV30 and TRBJ1-3; D gene unclear. Germline V gene data show CDR1 as GTSNPN and CDR2 as SVGIG (reference sequence). The V end was cut by 0 bases, the J end by 16 bases, with 10 bases between. This CDR3 has 10 amino acids. CDR3 in DNA: TGTGCCTGGAGTGTAGGTCGACCTTATTTT. It yields the protein CAWSVGRPYF.

This clonotype showed up many times. The chain combines TRBV30 with TRBJ1-1; D not resolved. Trimming took off 2 bases at V and 5 bases at J, with 15 bases between the two ends. This CDR3 contains 14 residues. Germline V gives CDR1 GTSNPN, CDR2 SVGIG (reference sequence). DNA for the CDR3: TGTGCCTGGAGTATACGGGCGAGGAGTACTGAAGCTTTCTTT. Residues: CAWSIRARSTEAFF.

The V and J genes are TRBV29-1 and TRBJ2-5; D is uncertain. CDR3 length: 12 residues. V was shortened by 7 bases and J by 2 bases, with 11 bases between the two germline ends. Germline V gives CDR1 SQVTM, CDR2 ANQGSEA. CDR3 DNA sequence: TGCAGCGGAGTGGACCTACAAGAGACCCAGTACTTC. Protein: CSGVDLQETQYF.